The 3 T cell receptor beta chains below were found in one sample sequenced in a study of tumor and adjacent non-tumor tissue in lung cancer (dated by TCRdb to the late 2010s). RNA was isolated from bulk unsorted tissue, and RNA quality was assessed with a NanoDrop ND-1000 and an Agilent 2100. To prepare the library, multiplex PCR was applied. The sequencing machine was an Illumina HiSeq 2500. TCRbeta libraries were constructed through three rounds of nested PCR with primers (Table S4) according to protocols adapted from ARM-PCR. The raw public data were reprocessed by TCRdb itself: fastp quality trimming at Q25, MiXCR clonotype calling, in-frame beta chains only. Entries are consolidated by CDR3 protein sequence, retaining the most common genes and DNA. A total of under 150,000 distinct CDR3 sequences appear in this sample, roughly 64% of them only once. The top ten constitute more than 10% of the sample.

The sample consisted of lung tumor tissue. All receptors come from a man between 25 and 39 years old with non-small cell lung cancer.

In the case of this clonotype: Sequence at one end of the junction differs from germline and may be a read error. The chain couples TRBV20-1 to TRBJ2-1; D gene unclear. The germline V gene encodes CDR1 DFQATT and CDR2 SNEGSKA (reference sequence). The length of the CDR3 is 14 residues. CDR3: CSALRHVSYNEHFF. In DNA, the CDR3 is TGCAGTGCTTTACGACATGTCTCCTACAATGAGCACTTCTTC.

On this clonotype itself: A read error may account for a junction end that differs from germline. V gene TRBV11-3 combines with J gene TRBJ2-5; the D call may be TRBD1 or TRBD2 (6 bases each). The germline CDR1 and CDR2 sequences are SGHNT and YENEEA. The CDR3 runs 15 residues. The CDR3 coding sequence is TGTGCCAACAGCTTAGGCACCGGAGGGGGAGTGACACAGTACTTC. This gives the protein CANSLGTGGGVTQYF.

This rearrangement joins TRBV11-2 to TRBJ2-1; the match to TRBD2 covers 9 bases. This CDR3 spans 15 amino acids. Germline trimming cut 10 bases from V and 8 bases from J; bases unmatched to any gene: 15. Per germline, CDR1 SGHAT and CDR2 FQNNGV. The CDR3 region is CAITLEGTSFYEQFF. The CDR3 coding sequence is TGTGCCATCACCTTGGAGGGGACTAGCTTCTATGAGCAGTTCTTC.